This TCR beta chain was sequenced during a study of shared clonotypes between healthy human individuals. Study as a whole: The study enrolled two women and a few men aged 18 to 49.

Authors' analysis steps: In the immunoSEQ data, sequences were junction-only and lacked quality scores, so filtering differed. Sequenced by immunoSEQ multiplex PCR; TCRdb stores in-frame clones only, minus some. The D gene and trimming were derived from the DNA, and the V and J assignments and clone size from that table. The profile shows approximately 510,000 clones, 79% of them singletons. The germline gives CDR1 LNHNV, CDR2 YYDKDF (reference sequence). The V segment lost 3 bases and the J segment 0 bases; nucleotides outside the gene matches: 4. The CDR3 runs to 17 residues. Every contributor of samples was a Caucasian grown-up residing in Nashville, Tennessee. Only one count was recorded for this clone.

The receptor comes from a middle-aged woman in good health. Some clones in this sample may be carry-over from other donors' samples. The chain has TRBV15 and TRBJ2-1; TRBD2 matches 11 bases. Specimen: PBMCs. The CDR3 spells CATSRGLAVSSYNEQFF. Here the CDR3 DNA reads TGTGCCACCAGCAGGGGACTAGCGGTAAGCTCCTACAATGAGCAGTTCTTC.